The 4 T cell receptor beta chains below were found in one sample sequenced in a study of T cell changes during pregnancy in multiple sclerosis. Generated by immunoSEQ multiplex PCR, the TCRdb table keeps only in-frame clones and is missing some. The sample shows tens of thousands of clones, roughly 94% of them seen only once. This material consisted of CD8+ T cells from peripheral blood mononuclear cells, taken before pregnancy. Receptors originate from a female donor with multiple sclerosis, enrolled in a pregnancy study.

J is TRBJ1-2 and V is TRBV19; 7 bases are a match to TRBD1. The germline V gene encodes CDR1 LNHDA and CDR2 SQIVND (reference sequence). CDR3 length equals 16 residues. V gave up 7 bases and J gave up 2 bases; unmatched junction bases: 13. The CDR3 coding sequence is TGTGCCAGTACCCTCTCGACTCGGGGACAGAACTATGGCTACACCTTC. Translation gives CASTLSTRGQNYGYTF.

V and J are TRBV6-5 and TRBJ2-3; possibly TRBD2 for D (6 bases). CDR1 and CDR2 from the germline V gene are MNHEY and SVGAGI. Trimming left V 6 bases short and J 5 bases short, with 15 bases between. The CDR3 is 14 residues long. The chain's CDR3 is CASSRFTGEDTQYF. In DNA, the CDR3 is TGTGCCAGCAGCCGCTTTACGGGGGAAGATACGCAGTATTTT.

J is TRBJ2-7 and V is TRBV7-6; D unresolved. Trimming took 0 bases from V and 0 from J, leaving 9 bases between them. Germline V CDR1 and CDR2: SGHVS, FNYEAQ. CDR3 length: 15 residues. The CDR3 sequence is CASSLAAIFSYEQYF. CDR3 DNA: TGTGCCAGCAGCTTAGCGGCCATCTTCTCCTACGAGCAGTACTTC.

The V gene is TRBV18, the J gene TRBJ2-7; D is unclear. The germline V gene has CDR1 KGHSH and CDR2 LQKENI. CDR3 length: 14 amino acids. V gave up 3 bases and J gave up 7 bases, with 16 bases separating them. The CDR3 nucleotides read TGTGCCAGCTCACCCGTCGGCCTAGTTTTGGAGCAGTACTTC. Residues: CASSPVGLVLEQYF.